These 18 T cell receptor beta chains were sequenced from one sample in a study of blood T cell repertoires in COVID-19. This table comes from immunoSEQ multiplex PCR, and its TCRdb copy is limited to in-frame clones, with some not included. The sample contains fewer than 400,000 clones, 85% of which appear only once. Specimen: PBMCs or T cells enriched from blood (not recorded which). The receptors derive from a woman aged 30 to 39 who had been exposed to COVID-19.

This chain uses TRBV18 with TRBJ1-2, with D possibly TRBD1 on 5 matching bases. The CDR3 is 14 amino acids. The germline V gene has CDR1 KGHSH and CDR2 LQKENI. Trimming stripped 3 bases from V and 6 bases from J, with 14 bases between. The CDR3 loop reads CASSPSQGVDGYTF. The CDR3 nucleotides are TGTGCCAGCTCACCGTCTCAAGGGGTGGATGGCTACACCTTC.

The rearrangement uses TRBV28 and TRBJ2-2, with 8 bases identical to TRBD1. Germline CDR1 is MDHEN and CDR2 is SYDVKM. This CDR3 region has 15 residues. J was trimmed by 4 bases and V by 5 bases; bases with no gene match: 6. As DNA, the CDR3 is TGTGCCAGCAGTCCTCAGGGGGCGCTCACCGGGGAGCTGTTTTTT. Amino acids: CASSPQGALTGELFF.

CDR3: CASSIEPTRTYEQYF. CDR3 bases: TGTGCCAGTAGTATAGAACCGACTAGGACCTACGAGCAGTACTTC. The chain is built from TRBV19 and TRBJ2-7; weak D call: TRBD2 (6 bases). V lost 0 bases and J 2 bases, leaving 11 bases between the germline ends. Per germline, CDR1 LNHDA and CDR2 SQIVND (reference sequence). This CDR3 comprises 15 residues.

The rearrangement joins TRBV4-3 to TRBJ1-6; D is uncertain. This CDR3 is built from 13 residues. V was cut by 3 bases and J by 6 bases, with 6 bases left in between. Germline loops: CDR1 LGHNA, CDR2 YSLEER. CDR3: CASSQQVNSPLHF. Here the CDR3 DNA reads TGCGCCAGCAGCCAGCAGGTTAATTCACCCCTCCACTTT.

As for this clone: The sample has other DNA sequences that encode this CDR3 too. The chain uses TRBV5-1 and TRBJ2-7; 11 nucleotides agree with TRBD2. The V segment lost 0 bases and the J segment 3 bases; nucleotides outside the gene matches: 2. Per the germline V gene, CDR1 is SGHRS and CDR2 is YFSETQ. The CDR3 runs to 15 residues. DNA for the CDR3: TGCGCCAGCAGCTTGGCCGGGACTAGCGGCTACGAGCAGTACTTC. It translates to CASSLAGTSGYEQYF.

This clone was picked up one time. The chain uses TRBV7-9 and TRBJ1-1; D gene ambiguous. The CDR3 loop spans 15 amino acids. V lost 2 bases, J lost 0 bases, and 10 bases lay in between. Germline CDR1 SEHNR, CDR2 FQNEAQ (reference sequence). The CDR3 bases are TGTGCCAGCAGCTTAAGGAGTTCAATGAACACTGAAGCTTTCTTT. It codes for CASSLRSSMNTEAFF.

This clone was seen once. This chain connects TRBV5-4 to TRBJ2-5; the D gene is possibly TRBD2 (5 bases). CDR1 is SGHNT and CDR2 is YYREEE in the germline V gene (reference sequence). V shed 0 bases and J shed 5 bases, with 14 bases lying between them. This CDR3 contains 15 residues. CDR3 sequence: CASSLARTRGETQYF. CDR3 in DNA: TGTGCCAGCAGCTTGGCAAGGACTCGAGGGGAGACCCAGTACTTC.

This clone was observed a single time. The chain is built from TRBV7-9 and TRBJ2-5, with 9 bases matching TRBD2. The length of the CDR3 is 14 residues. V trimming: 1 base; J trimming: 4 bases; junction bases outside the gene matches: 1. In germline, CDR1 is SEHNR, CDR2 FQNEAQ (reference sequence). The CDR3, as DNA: TGTGCCAGCAGCTTAGGGACTAGCGCAGAGACCCAGTACTTC. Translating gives CASSLGTSAETQYF.

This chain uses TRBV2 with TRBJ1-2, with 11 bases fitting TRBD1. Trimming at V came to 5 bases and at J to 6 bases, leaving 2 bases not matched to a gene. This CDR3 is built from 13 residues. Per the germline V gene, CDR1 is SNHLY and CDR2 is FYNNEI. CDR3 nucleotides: TGTGCCAGCAGTCAGGACAGGGGGCATGGCTACACCTTC. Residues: CASSQDRGHGYTF.

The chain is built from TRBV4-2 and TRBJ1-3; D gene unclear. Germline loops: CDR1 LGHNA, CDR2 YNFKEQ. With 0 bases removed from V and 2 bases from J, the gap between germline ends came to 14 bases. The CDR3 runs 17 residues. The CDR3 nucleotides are TGTGCCAGCAGCCAAGATAGAAGGATTAGCACTGGAAACACCATATATTTT. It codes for CASSQDRRISTGNTIYF.

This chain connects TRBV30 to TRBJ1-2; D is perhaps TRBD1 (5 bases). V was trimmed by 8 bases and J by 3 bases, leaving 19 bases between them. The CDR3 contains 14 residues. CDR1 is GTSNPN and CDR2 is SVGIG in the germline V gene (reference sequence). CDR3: CAQNKQGVDYGYTF. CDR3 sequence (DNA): TGTGCCCAGAACAAACAAGGGGTTGACTATGGCTACACCTTC.

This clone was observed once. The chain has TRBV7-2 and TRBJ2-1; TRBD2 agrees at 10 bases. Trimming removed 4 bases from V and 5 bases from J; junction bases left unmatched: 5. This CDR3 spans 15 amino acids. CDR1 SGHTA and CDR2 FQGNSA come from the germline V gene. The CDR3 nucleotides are TGTGCCAGCAGCTCCCGAGCGGGAGGGAACAATGAGCAGTTCTTC. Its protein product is CASSSRAGGNNEQFF.

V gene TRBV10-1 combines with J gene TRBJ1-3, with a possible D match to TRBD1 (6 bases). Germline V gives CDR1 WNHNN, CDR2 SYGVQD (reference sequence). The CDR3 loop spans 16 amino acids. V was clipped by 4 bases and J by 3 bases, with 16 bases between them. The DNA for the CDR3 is TGCGCCAGCAGTGGCCATGACAGGCTGGGTGGAAACACCATATATTTT. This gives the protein CASSGHDRLGGNTIYF.

The CDR3 is CASTFLVNTEAFF. CDR3 coding DNA: TGTGCCAGCACTTTTCTCGTGAACACTGAAGCTTTCTTT. The rearrangement uses TRBV7-9 and TRBJ1-1, with D hard to call. Trimming removed 7 bases from V and 0 bases from J, with 9 bases in between. Germline CDR1 and CDR2: SEHNR and FQNEAQ (reference sequence). The CDR3 consists of 13 residues. Combining the CDR3 with reference TRBV7-9 and TRBJ1-1 gives the whole variable domain DTGVSQNPRHKITKRGQNVTFRCDPISEHNRLYWYRQTLGQGPEFLTYFQNEAQLEKSRLLSDRFSAERPKGSFSTLEIQRTEQGDSAMYLCASTFLVNTEAFFGQGTRLTVV.

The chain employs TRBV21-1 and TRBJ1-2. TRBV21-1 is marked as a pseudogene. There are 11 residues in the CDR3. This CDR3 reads CASFSPYGYTF. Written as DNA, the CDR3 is TGTGCCAGCTTTAGTCCGTATGGCTACACCTTC.

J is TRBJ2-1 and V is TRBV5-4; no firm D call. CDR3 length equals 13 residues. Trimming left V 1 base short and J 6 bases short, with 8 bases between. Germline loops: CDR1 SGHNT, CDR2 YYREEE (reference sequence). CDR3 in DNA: TGTGCCAGCAGCTTGAACAGCTTCAATGAGCAGTTCTTC. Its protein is CASSLNSFNEQFF.

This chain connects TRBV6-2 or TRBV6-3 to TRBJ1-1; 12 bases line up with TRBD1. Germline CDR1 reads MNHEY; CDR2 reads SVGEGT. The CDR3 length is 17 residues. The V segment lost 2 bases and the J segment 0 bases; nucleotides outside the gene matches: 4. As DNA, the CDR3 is TGTGCCAGCAGTTACGGGGACAGGGGGCCAATGAACACTGAAGCTTTCTTT. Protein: CASSYGDRGPMNTEAFF.

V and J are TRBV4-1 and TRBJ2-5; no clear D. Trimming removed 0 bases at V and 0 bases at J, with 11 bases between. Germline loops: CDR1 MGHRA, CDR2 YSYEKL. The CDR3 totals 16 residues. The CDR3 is CASSQDYGKYQETQYF. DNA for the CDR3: TGCGCCAGCAGCCAAGATTATGGCAAGTACCAAGAGACCCAGTACTTC.